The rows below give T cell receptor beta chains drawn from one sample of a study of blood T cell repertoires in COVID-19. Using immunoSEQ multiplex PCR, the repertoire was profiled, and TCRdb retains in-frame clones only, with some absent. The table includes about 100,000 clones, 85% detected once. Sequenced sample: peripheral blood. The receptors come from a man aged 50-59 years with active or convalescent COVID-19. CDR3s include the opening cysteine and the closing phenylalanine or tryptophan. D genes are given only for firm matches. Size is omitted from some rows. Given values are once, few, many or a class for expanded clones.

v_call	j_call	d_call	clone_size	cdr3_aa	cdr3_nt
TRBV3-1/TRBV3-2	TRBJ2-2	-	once	CASSLVTGELFF	TGTGCCAGCAGCCTCGTCACCGGGGAGCTGTTTTTT
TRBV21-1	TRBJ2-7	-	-	CASSILNGQTTYEQYF	TGTGCCAGCAGCATATTAAATGGACAGACCACCTACGAGCAGTACTTC
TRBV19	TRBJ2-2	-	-	CASSHLATGELFF	TGTGCCAGTAGCCACCTAGCCACCGGGGAGCTGTTTTTT
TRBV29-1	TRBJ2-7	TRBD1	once	CSVYRDRGDEQYF	TGCAGCGTTTACCGGGACAGGGGTGACGAGCAGTACTTC
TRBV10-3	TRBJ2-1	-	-	CAISERDEQFF	TGTGCCATCAGTGAGCGAGATGAGCAGTTCTTC
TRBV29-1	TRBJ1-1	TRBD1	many	CSVQTDRGLTEAFF	TGCAGCGTTCAAACGGACAGGGGGTTAACTGAAGCTTTCTTT
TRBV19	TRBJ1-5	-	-	CASSMVASGNQPQHF	TGTGCCAGTAGTATGGTGGCTTCCGGCAATCAGCCCCAGCATTTT
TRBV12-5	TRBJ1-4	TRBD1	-	CASGQGISTNEKLFF	TGTGCTAGTGGACAGGGGATTTCAACTAATGAAAAACTGTTTTTT
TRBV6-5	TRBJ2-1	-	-	CASRKGLDEQFF	TGTGCCAGCCGCAAGGGGCTCGATGAGCAGTTCTTC
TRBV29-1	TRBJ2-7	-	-	CSVELGSGDTYEQYF	TGCAGCGTTGAATTAGGTAGCGGCGATACCTACGAGCAGTACTTC
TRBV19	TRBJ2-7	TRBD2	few	CASSIIAGADEQYF	TGTGCCAGTAGTATTATAGCGGGGGCGGACGAGCAGTACTTC
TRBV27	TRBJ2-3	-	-	CASSLSTRTSTDTQYF	TGTGCCAGCAGTTTGTCCACGCGGACTAGCACAGATACGCAGTATTTT
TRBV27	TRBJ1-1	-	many	CASSNRLGNTEAFF	TGTGCCAGCAGCAATAGACTTGGGAACACTGAAGCTTTCTTT
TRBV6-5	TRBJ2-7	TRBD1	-	CASTRSDRANEQYF	TGTGCCAGCACCCGTAGCGACAGGGCGAACGAGCAGTACTTC
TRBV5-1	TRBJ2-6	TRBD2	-	CASSLLGGTGANVLTF	TGCGCCAGCAGCTTGCTGGGGGGGACTGGGGCCAACGTCCTGACTTTC
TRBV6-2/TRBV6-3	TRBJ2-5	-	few	CASSPGSGSSLETQYF	TGTGCCAGCAGCCCGGGGAGCGGGTCCTCACTGGAGACCCAGTACTTC
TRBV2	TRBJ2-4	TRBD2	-	CASRSLAGGRNIQYF	TGTGCCAGCAGGAGCCTAGCGGGAGGGAGAAACATTCAGTACTTC
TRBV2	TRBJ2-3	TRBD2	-	CARMLAGGTDTQYF	TGTGCCCGAATGTTAGCGGGTGGCACAGATACGCAGTATTTT
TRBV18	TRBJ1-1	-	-	CASSPGRENTEAFF	TGTGCCAGCTCACCAGGGCGGGAGAACACTGAAGCTTTCTTT
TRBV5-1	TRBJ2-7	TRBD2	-	CASHLESGRSSYEQYF	TGCGCCAGCCATCTCGAAAGCGGGAGGAGCTCCTACGAGCAGTACTTC
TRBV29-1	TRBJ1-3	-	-	CSVDRGGNTIYF	TGCAGCGTTGACCGGGGAGGAAACACCATATATTTT
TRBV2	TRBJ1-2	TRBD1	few	CASSGQGVNYGYTF	TGTGCCAGCAGCGGACAGGGGGTTAACTATGGCTACACCTTC
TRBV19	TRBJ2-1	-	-	CASSNGLLHEQFF	TGTGCCAGTAGTAACGGTCTCTTACATGAGCAGTTCTTC
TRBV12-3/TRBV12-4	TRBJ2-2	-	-	CASLRSQTGELFF	TGTGCCTCCTTACGGTCTCAAACCGGGGAGCTGTTTTTT
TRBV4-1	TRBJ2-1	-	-	CASSPAGVRNEQFF	TGCGCCAGCAGCCCGGCAGGGGTCAGGAATGAGCAGTTCTTC
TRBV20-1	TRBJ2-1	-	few	CSARQGNEQFF	TGCAGTGCTAGACAGGGCAATGAGCAGTTCTTC
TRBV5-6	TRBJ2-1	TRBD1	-	CASRPTGGYSHEQFF	TGTGCCAGCAGGCCTACAGGGGGCTATTCCCATGAGCAGTTCTTC
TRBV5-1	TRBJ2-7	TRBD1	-	CASHHGTGPYEQYF	TGCGCCAGCCACCACGGGACAGGCCCCTACGAGCAGTACTTC
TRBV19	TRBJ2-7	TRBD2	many	CASPPDPGTRNYEQYF	TGTGCCAGTCCCCCCGATCCAGGGACTAGAAACTACGAGCAGTACTTC
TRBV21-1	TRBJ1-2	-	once	CASSKSWDRAYRYTF	TGTGCCAGCAGCAAATCGTGGGACAGGGCGTATCGCTACACCTTC
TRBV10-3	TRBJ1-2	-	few	CAINLGGASGGYTF	TGTGCCATCAACTTGGGGGGGGCTTCGGGCGGCTACACCTTC
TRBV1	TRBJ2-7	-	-	CTSSPRGLSSYEQYF	TGCACCAGCAGCCCACGCGGGTTAAGCTCCTACGAGCAGTACTTC
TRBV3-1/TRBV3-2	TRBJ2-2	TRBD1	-	CASSQLGQGGSGELFF	TGTGCCAGCAGCCAACTCGGACAGGGGGGTTCTGGGGAGCTGTTTTTT
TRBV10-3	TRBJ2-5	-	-	CAIRTEGAETQYF	TGTGCCATCAGGACCGAGGGAGCCGAGACCCAGTACTTC
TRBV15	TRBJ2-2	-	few	CATSSREKTGELFF	TGTGCCACCAGCTCCAGGGAAAAGACCGGGGAGCTGTTTTTT
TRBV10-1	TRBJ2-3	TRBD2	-	CASSEGTSGTRTDTQYF	TGCGCCAGCAGTGAGGGGACTAGCGGGACCCGCACAGATACGCAGTATTTT
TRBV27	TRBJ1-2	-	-	CASSSSLGVGAYGYTF	TGTGCCAGCAGTTCTTCCCTCGGTGTGGGGGCGTATGGCTACACCTTC
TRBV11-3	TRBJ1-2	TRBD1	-	CASSFKPGGDYGYTF	TGTGCCAGCAGCTTCAAGCCAGGGGGAGACTATGGCTACACCTTC
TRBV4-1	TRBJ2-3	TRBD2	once	CASSQNLAGAADTQYF	TGCGCCAGCAGCCAGAACCTAGCGGGAGCAGCAGATACGCAGTATTTT
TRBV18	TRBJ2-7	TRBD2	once	CASSPVSGSSYEQYF	TGTGCCAGCTCACCTGTTAGCGGGAGTTCCTACGAGCAGTACTTC
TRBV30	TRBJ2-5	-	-	CAWRGGQAPGETQYF	TGTGCCTGGAGGGGAGGACAGGCCCCAGGAGAGACCCAGTACTTC
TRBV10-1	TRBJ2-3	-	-	CASSDRRASTDTQYF	TGCGCCAGCAGTGACCGGCGGGCCAGCACAGATACGCAGTATTTT
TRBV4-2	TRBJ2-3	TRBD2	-	CASSQDGTSGSTDTQYF	TGTGCCAGCAGCCAAGACGGGACTAGCGGAAGCACAGATACGCAGTATTTT
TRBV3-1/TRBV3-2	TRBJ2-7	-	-	CASSPGRGEQYF	TGTGCCAGCAGCCCAGGAAGGGGCGAGCAGTACTTC
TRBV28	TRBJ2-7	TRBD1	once	CASSLGTGPSEQYF	TGTGCCAGCAGTTTGGGGACAGGGCCCAGCGAGCAGTACTTC
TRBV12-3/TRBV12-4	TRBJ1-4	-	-	CASRAGLGEKLFF	TGTGCCAGCAGGGCAGGGTTGGGTGAAAAACTGTTTTTT
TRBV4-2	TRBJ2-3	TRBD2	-	CASSQEGGLAGDTQYF	TGTGCCAGCAGCCAAGAGGGGGGACTAGCCGGAGATACGCAGTATTTT
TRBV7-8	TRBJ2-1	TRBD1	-	CASSLQGADEQFF	TGTGCCAGCAGCTTACAGGGGGCAGATGAGCAGTTCTTC
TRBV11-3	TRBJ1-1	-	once	CASSLQGGTEAFF	TGTGCCAGCAGCTTACAGGGTGGCACTGAAGCTTTCTTT
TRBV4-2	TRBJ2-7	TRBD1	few	CASSQVGTGGGYEQYF	TGTGCCAGCAGCCAAGTTGGGACAGGGGGCGGCTACGAGCAGTACTTC
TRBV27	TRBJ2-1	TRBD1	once	CASSWGQGYYNEQFF	TGTGCCAGCAGTTGGGGACAGGGGTACTACAATGAGCAGTTCTTC
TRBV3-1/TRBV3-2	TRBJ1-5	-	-	CASSQDLPGVDQPQHF	TGTGCCAGCAGCCAAGATCTACCAGGGGTAGATCAGCCCCAGCATTTT
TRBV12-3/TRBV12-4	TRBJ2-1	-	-	CASSFSNEQFF	TGTGCCAGCAGTTTTAGTAATGAGCAGTTCTTC
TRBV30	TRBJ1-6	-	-	CAWSAQPDSPLHF	TGTGCCTGGAGCGCACAACCCGATTCACCCCTCCACTTT
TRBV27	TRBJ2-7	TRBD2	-	CASSDGTSGRGEQYF	TGTGCCAGCAGTGACGGGACTAGCGGGAGGGGCGAGCAGTACTTC